The entry below gives a single T cell receptor beta chain sequence along with its context. V lost 5 bases to trimming and J lost 4 bases, with 17 bases between them. CDR1 is SGHAT, CDR2 FQNNGV, per germline. CDR3 length: 15 residues. The sample originates from a study of T cell responses to AZD1222 COVID-19 vaccine. The method was immunoSEQ multiplex PCR; TCRdb's version includes in-frame clones alone and lacks a portion of them. This sample has around 100,000 clones, with around 90% found just once. The chain recombines TRBV11-2 with TRBJ1-2, with D tentatively TRBD1 (6 bases). The source of this sequence is an adult in good health. The source was peripheral blood, collected on day 0 of AZD1222 vaccination. The CDR3 region has the DNA TGTGCCAGCAGCACCCTGACAGGTCCGGTCTATGGCTACACCTTC. Its protein product is CASSTLTGPVYGYTF.